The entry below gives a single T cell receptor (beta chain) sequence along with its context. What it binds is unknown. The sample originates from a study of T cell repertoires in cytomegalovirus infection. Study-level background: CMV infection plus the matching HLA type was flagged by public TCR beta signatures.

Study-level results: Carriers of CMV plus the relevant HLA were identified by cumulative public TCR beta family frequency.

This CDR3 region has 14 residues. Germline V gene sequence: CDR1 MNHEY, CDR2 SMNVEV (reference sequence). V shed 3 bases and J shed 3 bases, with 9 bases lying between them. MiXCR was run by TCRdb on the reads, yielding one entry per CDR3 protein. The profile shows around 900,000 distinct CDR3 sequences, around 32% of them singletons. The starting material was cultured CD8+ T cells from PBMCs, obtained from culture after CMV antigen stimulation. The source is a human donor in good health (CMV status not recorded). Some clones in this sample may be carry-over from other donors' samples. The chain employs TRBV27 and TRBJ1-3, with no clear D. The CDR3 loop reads CASSFRRDGNTIYF. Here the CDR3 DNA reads TGTGCCAGCAGTTTTAGAAGGGATGGAAACACCATATATTTT.